The next 30 T cell receptor beta chains were all read from a single sample in a study of Tregs in tolerant kidney transplant recipients. Clones were read by immunoSEQ multiplex PCR, and TCRdb kept only the in-frame ones, dropping some. Listed are 30,000 or so clones; under 9% falls within the top ten. Specimen: CD8+ T cells from blood, collected before the transplant. All receptors derive from a human donor who received a combined kidney and bone marrow transplant.

In regard to this clone: The DNA ends 3 residues before the CDR3 does, and the rest of the CDR3 is filled in from the germline J gene. The genes are TRBV19 and TRBJ2-1; 13 bases map to TRBD2. J lost 7 bases, V lost 5 bases, and 5 bases had no gene match. Germline-derived CDR1 and CDR2 are LNHDA and SQIVND (reference sequence). There are 15 residues in the CDR3. The CDR3 sequence: CASSALAGGPNEQFF. The covered CDR3 bases are TGTGCCAGTAGTGCACTAGCGGGAGGGCCAAATGAG.

The CDR3 sequence: CASSLEGLSTDTQYF. The DNA read from the CDR3 is TGTGCCAGCAGCTTAGAAGGGTTGAGCACAGATACG. This sequence joins TRBV13 and TRBJ2-3; no clear D. The CDR3 goes on 3 residues after the read ends, and that part is filled in from the germline J gene. The germline V gene has CDR1 PRHDT and CDR2 FYEKMQ (reference sequence). This CDR3 has 15 amino acids. V lost 1 base and J lost 0, with 8 bases in between.

Worth noting for this clone: The sequenced fragment ends 3 residues before the CDR3 boundary, so the rest is inferred from the germline J gene. The V gene is TRBV7-6, the J gene TRBJ2-7; 9 bases fit TRBD1. V dropped 6 bases and J dropped 4; count of bases not matched to a gene: 7. Germline V CDR1 and CDR2: SGHVS, FNYEAQ. The CDR3 consists of 14 residues. CDR3 bases read: TGTGCCAGCAGTCAGGGGACAGGGAATTACGAG. The encoded protein is CASSQGTGNYE. The CDR3 in full is CASSQGTGNYEQYF.

Remarks on this clone: The DNA ends 3 residues before the CDR3 does, and the rest of the CDR3 is filled in from the germline J gene. V gene TRBV30 combines with J gene TRBJ2-3, with 12 bases fitting TRBD2. The V gene end was trimmed by 5 bases and the J gene end by 6 bases; junction bases not matched to a gene: 9. Germline values: CDR1 GTSNPN, CDR2 SVGIG (reference sequence). CDR3 size: 15 residues. Incomplete CDR3 DNA: TGTGCCTGGGCTACACTAGCGGGAGGATCGGATACG. Residues: CAWATLAGGSDT. The full CDR3 protein reads CAWATLAGGSDTQYF.

To note about this clone: The read stops 3 residues short of the end of the CDR3; the missing end is completed from the germline J gene. The V call is TRBV19, the J call TRBJ1-1, with 8 positions matching TRBD1. Germline V gives CDR1 LNHDA, CDR2 SQIVND (reference sequence). The V gene end was trimmed by 5 bases and the J gene end by 1 base; junction bases not matched to a gene: 3. There are 14 residues in the CDR3. The CDR3 sequence is CASSSGQGNTEAFF. CDR3 bases read: TGTGCCAGTAGTTCCGGACAGGGGAACACTGAA.

On this clone itself: The CDR3 end falls 3 residues outside the read, so it is completed with the germline J gene. The V gene is TRBV29-1, the J gene TRBJ2-2; TRBD2 aligns across 7 bases. Germline CDR1 is SQVTM and CDR2 is ANQGSEA. J gave up 5 bases and V 5 bases, and 2 bases lay outside the gene matches. The CDR3 length is 12 residues. The sequenced CDR3 bases are TGCAGCGTTAGAGCGGGAACCGGGGAG. Translating gives CSVRAGTGE. The full-length CDR3 reads as CSVRAGTGELFF.

With regard to this clone: Read coverage stops 3 residues before the CDR3 terminus; the germline J gene supplies the remainder. The rearrangement joins TRBV7-7 to TRBJ2-2, with TRBD1 as a possible D gene (5 bases). The CDR3 has 15 residues. V lost 6 bases and J 4 bases, leaving 15 bases between the germline ends. Germline V gene lookup returns CDR1 SSHAT and CDR2 FNYEAQ (reference sequence). The CDR3 DNA, read in part, is TGTGCCAGCAGTCAGACCACAGGTTTCACCGGGGAG. Amino acid sequence: CASSQTTGFTGE. The whole CDR3 is CASSQTTGFTGELFF. The variable domain in full, with the rest retrieved from reference TRBV7-7 and TRBJ2-2, is GAGVSQSPRYKVTKRGQDVTLRCDPISSHATLYWYQQALGQGPEFLTYFNYEAQPDKSGLPSDRFSAERPEGSISTLTIQRTEQRDSAMYRCASSQTTGFTGELFFGEGSRLTVL.

Of note for this clone: The read finishes 3 residues shy of the CDR3 end, and the germline J gene is used to complete it. The chain joins TRBV7-7 to TRBJ1-4, with a tentative D call TRBD1 (6 bases). In germline, CDR1 is SSHAT, CDR2 FNYEAQ (reference sequence). The ends were cut back, 5 bases at V and 3 bases at J, with 13 bases in the middle. There are 15 residues in the CDR3. CDR3 bases read: TGTGCCAGCAGCCCCCGGGGGGCACCTAATGAAAAA. Translated, it gives CASSPRGAPNEK. The CDR3 in full is CASSPRGAPNEKLFF.

As to this clone: The CDR3 extends 3 residues past the end of the read, so its final part is completed from the germline J gene. The gene calls are TRBV5-6 and TRBJ2-7, with a weak D call TRBD2 (5 bases). From germline, CDR1 is SGHDT and CDR2 YYEEEE. Between the trimmed V and J ends, which lost 0 bases and 3 bases, there was a span of 10 bases. The CDR3 has 14 residues. The CDR3 loop reads CASSLAGSDYEQYF. Incomplete CDR3 DNA: TGTGCCAGCAGCTTGGCGGGGAGTGACTACGAG. Supplemented by reference TRBV5-6 and TRBJ2-7, the full variable domain reads DAGVTQSPTHLIKTRGQQVTLRCSPKSGHDTVSWYQQALGQGPQFIFQYYEEEERQRGNFPDRFSGHQFPNYSSELNVNALLLGDSALYLCASSLAGSDYEQYFGPGTRLTVT.

As to this clone: The DNA ends 3 residues before the CDR3 does, and the rest of the CDR3 is filled in from the germline J gene. The chain links TRBV6-2 or TRBV6-3 to TRBJ1-1; D remains unclear. Germline V gene data show CDR1 as MNHEY and CDR2 as SVGEGT. V shed 6 bases and J shed 6 bases, with 11 bases lying between them. The CDR3 totals 12 residues. The DNA read from the CDR3 is TGTGCCAGCAGCTCCAGCGGGGCTGAA. Translating it yields CASSSSGAE. The full CDR3 protein reads CASSSSGAEAFF.

With regard to this clone: From the germline J gene comes the end of the CDR3, since the read stops 3 residues before it. The chain uses TRBV12-3 or TRBV12-4 and TRBJ1-5, with D hard to call. V was trimmed by 5 bases and J by 0 bases, leaving 11 bases between them. The CDR3 sequence is 15 residues long. The sequenced CDR3 bases are TGTGCCAGCAGTCGGGGTTCTTATAGCAATCAGCCC. Its protein product is CASSRGSYSNQP. The complete CDR3 sequence is CASSRGSYSNQPQHF.

CDR3 DNA, as far as it was read: TGTGCCAGCAGTGACTCGGGACAGGTGGGA. Its protein is CASSDSGQVG. The full CDR3 sequence reads CASSDSGQVGAFF. The rearrangement joins TRBV6-4 to TRBJ1-1, with 8 bases matching TRBD1. The CDR3 end is not reached by the read, which stops 3 residues before it; the germline J gene fills it in. CDR1 and CDR2 (germline): MRHNA, SNTAGT. The CDR3 sequence is 13 residues long.

A note on this clone: Sequencing ends 3 residues short of the CDR3 end; the germline J gene provides the rest. The rearrangement links TRBV11-2 to TRBJ1-2; TRBD1 might be the D (6 bases). The CDR3 is 15 residues long. Germline values: CDR1 SGHAT, CDR2 FQNNGV. The V gene lost 5 bases and the J gene lost 6 bases, with 19 bases spanning the gap. The covered CDR3 bases are TGTGCCAGCAGCCCCGGTTTCGTGGGGGCGCATGGC. This gives the protein CASSPGFVGAHG. The full CDR3 reads CASSPGFVGAHGYTF.

A note on this clone: The read comes to an end 3 residues before the CDR3 does, leaving the germline J gene to fill in the end. This rearrangement joins TRBV7-8 to TRBJ2-1, with a possible D match to TRBD2 (6 bases). CDR1 and CDR2 (germline): SGHVS, FQNEAQ. The CDR3 loop spans 13 amino acids. Deletions cut 1 base from V and 5 bases from J, with 6 bases between. Partial CDR3 DNA: TGTGCCAGCAGCTTAGGACTAGACAATGAG. As protein: CASSLGLDNE. The CDR3 in its entirety is CASSLGLDNEQFF. Full variable domain (missing parts from reference TRBV7-8 and TRBJ2-1): GAGVSQSPRYKVAKRGQDVALRCDPISGHVSLFWYQQALGQGPEFLTYFQNEAQLDKSGLPSDRFFAERPEGSVSTLKIQRTQQEDSAVYLCASSLGLDNEQFFGPGTRLTVL.

Turning to this clone: Germline and junction disagree at one end, which may indicate a read error. Read coverage stops 3 residues before the CDR3 terminus; the germline J gene supplies the remainder. The chain recombines TRBV6-1 with TRBJ1-5; 11 bases are shared with TRBD1. Germline CDR1 MNHNS, CDR2 SASEGT. The CDR3 spans 15 residues. This chain's CDR3 is CASREGQGANQPQHF. The CDR3 DNA, read in part, is TGTGCCAGCAGGGAAGGACAGGGGGCTAATCAGCCC.

Of note for this clone: Sequence at one end of the junction differs from germline and may be a read error. From the germline J gene comes the end of the CDR3, since the read stops 3 residues before it. The J gene is TRBJ2-2, the V gene TRBV19; D is uncertain. Germline lookup yields CDR1 LNHDA and CDR2 SQIVND (reference sequence). This CDR3 spans 11 amino acids. The CDR3 is CQVKNTGELFF. Partial CDR3 DNA: TGCCAGGTAAAGAACACCGGGGAG.

On this clone itself: Coverage ceases 3 residues before the CDR3 finishes, and the germline J gene fills in the end. The chain employs TRBV7-7 and TRBJ2-1, with 8 bases lining up with TRBD2. Germline lookup yields CDR1 SSHAT and CDR2 FNYEAQ (reference sequence). CDR3 length equals 15 residues. J lost 8 bases, V lost 5 bases, and 11 bases had no gene match. CDR3 DNA, as far as it was read: TGTGCCAGCAGCCCCAAGGGACTAGTATTATATGAG. Its translation: CASSPKGLVLYE. From start to end, the CDR3 is CASSPKGLVLYEQFF.

CDR3 bases read: TGTGCCAGCAGTGGGGACTTTCCTAGCACAGATACG. This encodes CASSGDFPSTDT. The full CDR3 protein reads CASSGDFPSTDTQYF. This chain links TRBV2 with TRBJ2-3; D might be TRBD2 (6 bases). The read ends 3 residues before the CDR3 terminus; that terminus is restored from the germline J gene. The CDR3 consists of 15 residues. V was cut by 4 bases and J by 0 bases, with 11 bases left in between. Germline V gives CDR1 SNHLY, CDR2 FYNNEI.

Comment on this clone: Coverage ceases 3 residues before the CDR3 finishes, and the germline J gene fills in the end. This rearrangement joins TRBV2 to TRBJ2-1, with TRBD2 matching 8 bases. J lost 0 bases, V lost 5 bases, and 3 bases had no gene match. Germline assignment: CDR1 SNHLY and CDR2 FYNNEI. The CDR3 spans 15 residues. The part of the CDR3 DNA that was read is TGTGCCAGCAGTTTAAGCGGGAGCTCCTACAATGAG. It specifies CASSLSGSSYNE. The entire CDR3 is CASSLSGSSYNEQFF.

Regarding this clone: The sequenced fragment ends 3 residues before the CDR3 boundary, so the rest is inferred from the germline J gene. The rearrangement links TRBV7-9 to TRBJ2-7; tentative D call: TRBD2 (7 bases). The CDR3 loop spans 13 amino acids. V lost 5 bases, J lost 6 bases, and 14 bases lay in between. The germline V gene encodes CDR1 SEHNR and CDR2 FQNEAQ (reference sequence). CDR3 residues: CASSRGGVGEQYF. The part of the CDR3 DNA that was read is TGTGCCAGCAGCAGGGGGGGGGTTGGCGAG.

With respect to this clone: The read falls 3 residues short of the CDR3 end, and the missing part is taken from the germline J gene. This chain connects TRBV4-2 to TRBJ1-1; D remains unclear. The CDR3 loop spans 15 amino acids. Germline V CDR1 and CDR2: LGHNA, YNFKEQ. Trimming stripped 1 base from V and 0 bases from J, with 9 bases between. The CDR3 bases that were read are TGTGCCAGCAGCCAAGGTCTAGACTTGAACACTGAA. The encoded protein is CASSQGLDLNTE. Given in full, the CDR3 is CASSQGLDLNTEAFF.

Regarding this clone: The observed sequence ends 3 residues before the CDR3 terminus, with the missing tail filled in from the germline J gene. The chain recombines TRBV5-5 with TRBJ2-7, with 7 bases matching TRBD2. The CDR3 runs 14 residues. V shed 4 bases and J 1 base; nucleotides not matched to a gene: 5. The germline V gene encodes CDR1 SGHKS and CDR2 YYEKEE (reference sequence). The covered CDR3 bases are TGTGCCAGCAGCCCTTGGGGGGGTTCCTACGAG. Translated: CASSPWGGSYE. The whole CDR3 reads CASSPWGGSYEQYF. The full variable domain, rest sourced from reference TRBV5-5 and TRBJ2-7, is DAGVTQSPTHLIKTRGQQVTLRCSPISGHKSVSWYQQVLGQGPQFIFQYYEKEERGRGNFPDRFSARQFPNYSSELNVNALLLGDSALYLCASSPWGGSYEQYFGPGTRLTVT.

A remark on this clone: Sequencing ends 3 residues short of the CDR3 end; the germline J gene provides the rest. The gene calls are TRBV19 and TRBJ1-1; 11 positions agree with TRBD1. The CDR3 spans 13 residues. The V gene's germline CDR1 is LNHDA and CDR2 SQIVND (reference sequence). The CDR3 protein is CASSGQGAREAFF. The sequenced CDR3 bases are TGTGCCAGTAGTGGACAGGGGGCCAGAGAA.

To note about this clone: The read gets to within 3 residues of the CDR3 end, and the germline J gene fills in the rest. This chain joins TRBV7-9 and TRBJ1-1, with D unresolved. The germline V and J ends were trimmed by 3 bases and 3 bases, with 5 bases remaining between them. CDR3 length: 12 residues. The germline V gene has CDR1 SEHNR and CDR2 FQNEAQ (reference sequence). Incomplete CDR3 DNA: TGTGCCAGCAGCTTTCCTTACACTGAA. Its translation: CASSFPYTE. The complete CDR3 sequence is CASSFPYTEAFF.

Concerning this clone itself: Sequencing ends 3 residues short of the CDR3 end; the germline J gene provides the rest. This chain uses TRBV7-9 with TRBJ1-1; D perhaps matches TRBD1 (6 bases). Germline V gene lookup returns CDR1 SEHNR and CDR2 FQNEAQ (reference sequence). The CDR3 sequence is 13 residues long. Deletions cut 6 bases from V and 6 bases from J, with 14 bases between. The covered CDR3 bases are TGTGCCAGCAGGCAGGGGTCTCCTTCTGAA. Translating it yields CASRQGSPSE. Given in full, the CDR3 is CASRQGSPSEAFF.

About this clone: The read comes to an end 3 residues before the CDR3 does, leaving the germline J gene to fill in the end. The chain has TRBV7-7 and TRBJ2-3, with D perhaps TRBD2 (5 bases). The CDR3 is made up of 13 amino acids. The V gene lost 5 bases and the J gene lost 5 bases, with 11 bases spanning the gap. In germline, CDR1 is SSHAT, CDR2 FNYEAQ (reference sequence). The DNA read from the CDR3 is TGTGCCAGCAGCCCCAGCGGAGGAGATACG. Residues: CASSPSGGDT. The complete CDR3 protein is CASSPSGGDTQYF.

Details on this clone: The CDR3 end is not reached by the read, which stops 3 residues before it; the germline J gene fills it in. The V and J genes are TRBV30 and TRBJ2-7; 7 nucleotides agree with TRBD1. Germline V gene data show CDR1 as GTSNPN and CDR2 as SVGIG (reference sequence). The CDR3 extends over 14 amino acids. Trimming at V came to 8 bases and at J to 0 bases, leaving 10 bases not matched to a gene. CDR3 in amino acids: CAGWSGDSSYEQYF. The sequenced part of the CDR3 DNA is TGTGCCGGGTGGTCAGGGGACAGCTCCTACGAG. The whole variable domain, remainder taken from reference TRBV30 and TRBJ2-7, is SQTIHQWPATLVQPVGSPLSLECTVEGTSNPNLYWYRQAAGRGLQLLFYSVGIGQISSEVPQNLSASRPQDRQFILSSKKLLLSDSGFYLCAGWSGDSSYEQYFGPGTRLTVT.

About this clone itself: Coverage ceases 3 residues before the CDR3 finishes, and the germline J gene fills in the end. This rearrangement joins TRBV2 to TRBJ1-1; 10 bases fit TRBD1. After removal of 3 bases from V and 0 bases from J, the junction contained 10 bases not matched to a gene. The germline CDR1 and CDR2 sequences are SNHLY and FYNNEI. The CDR3 extends over 18 amino acids. This chain's CDR3 is CASSDDVPGQGLNTEAFF. The sequenced CDR3 bases are TGTGCCAGCAGTGACGACGTCCCGGGACAGGGGCTGAACACTGAA.

CDR3 DNA, as far as it was read: TGTGCCAGCAGCTTAGCCCCGCTAGCGGACTCCTACAATGAG. This gives the protein CASSLAPLADSYNE. The full CDR3 sequence reads CASSLAPLADSYNEQFF. The V gene is TRBV7-6, the J gene TRBJ2-1; TRBD2 agrees at 7 bases. Sequencing ends 3 residues short of the CDR3 end; the germline J gene provides the rest. Per germline, CDR1 SGHVS and CDR2 FNYEAQ. CDR3 length: 17 residues. J gave up 0 bases and V 0 bases, and 5 bases lay outside the gene matches.

Notes on this clone: With the read ending 3 residues before the CDR3 end, the germline J gene is used to fill in that end. This chain joins TRBV7-9 and TRBJ2-1; D might be TRBD1 (5 bases). Germline loops: CDR1 SEHNR, CDR2 FQNEAQ (reference sequence). Trimming removed 5 bases from V and 6 bases from J, with 14 bases in between. The length of the CDR3 is 14 residues. This CDR3 is CASSPQTEVNEQFF. CDR3 DNA (partial): TGTGCCAGCAGCCCGCAGACAGAAGTCAATGAG.